The clone carrying this T cell receptor (beta chain) was detected ten times or more. Its target is not known. Here immunoSEQ multiplex PCR was the method, and the copy in TCRdb shows in-frame clones only, minus some. This sample has approximately 640,000 clones, with about nine tenths found just once. This sample is part of a study of shared clonotypes between healthy human individuals. Findings and limits, study-wide: Of the naive CD4 clonotypes, around 5.2% were shared across a handful of donors.

The CDR3 has 15 residues. The V gene's germline CDR1 is ENHRY and CDR2 SYGVKD. V was trimmed by 0 bases and J by 0 bases, leaving 6 bases between them. Sample: memory CD8+ T cells from PBMCs. Subset: CD45RO+ cells pooled with CCR7-negative TemRA cells. The V call is TRBV10-3, the J call TRBJ1-3; D gene uncertain. This sequence was found in a man between 18 and 29 years old in good health. Some clones in this sample may be carry-over from other donors' samples. The CDR3 sequence is CAISESEDSGNTIYF. CDR3 DNA: TGTGCCATCAGTGAGTCGGAAGACTCTGGAAACACCATATATTTT.